Shown below are 5 T cell receptor beta chains from a single sample sequenced in a study of spatial heterogeneity in lung cancer. Which antigens these TCRs recognize remains unknown. Study-level points and caveats: Counts of expanded intratumoral alpha and beta TCRs tracked tumor mutation counts.

Each CDR3 protein is one row after TCRdb ran MiXCR on the 5' RACE reads. The table records tens of thousands of distinct CDR3 sequences, around 6% of them present only once. Time point indicated: sample taken at primary tumor resection. This specimen consisted of lung tumor tissue, obtained at surgery. The source of these receptors is a male donor with early-stage non-small cell lung cancer.

The gene calls are TRBV28 and TRBJ1-1, with a tentative D call TRBD1 (5 bases). CDR3 length: 14 residues. Per germline, CDR1 MDHEN and CDR2 SYDVKM. Trimming left V 2 bases short and J 3 bases short, with 10 bases between. DNA for the CDR3: TGTGCCAGCAGTTTAGGGGGTCGGGACACTGAAGCTTTCTTT. Residues: CASSLGGRDTEAFF.

This clonotype was counted ten times or more. V is TRBV2 and J is TRBJ2-4; 7 bases match TRBD1. This CDR3 is built from 19 residues. The junction had 13 bases not matched to a gene; V was cut back by 2 bases and J by 0 bases. Germline V CDR1 and CDR2: SNHLY, FYNNEI. The CDR3, as DNA: TGTGCCAGCAGTGAACTGTGGATTGGACAGGCGCTAGCCAAAAACATTCAGTACTTC. Translating gives CASSELWIGQALAKNIQYF.

Many counts were recorded for this clonotype. The V and J genes are TRBV5-6 and TRBJ2-5, with D perhaps TRBD2 (5 bases). Germline assignment: CDR1 SGHDT and CDR2 YYEEEE. The CDR3 length is 13 residues. The germline V and J ends were trimmed by 3 bases and 5 bases, with 11 bases remaining between them. CDR3 coding DNA: TGTGCCAGCAGCTACCCTAGCTCGGAGACCCAGTACTTC. Its protein is CASSYPSSETQYF.

The table lists this clonotype with many counts. Here the CDR3 reads CASSLTGQTKNTEAFF. For the CDR3, the DNA is TGCGCCAGCAGCTTGACGGGACAGACTAAGAACACTGAAGCTTTCTTT. This chain joins TRBV5-1 and TRBJ1-1, with 7 nucleotides matching TRBD1. Germline V gene data show CDR1 as SGHRS and CDR2 as YFSETQ. V trimming: 1 base; J trimming: 1 base; junction bases outside the gene matches: 7. The CDR3 length is 16 residues.

The genes are TRBV20-1 and TRBJ2-2, with 8 bases identical to TRBD1. Germline V gives CDR1 DFQATT, CDR2 SNEGSKA (reference sequence). The CDR3 contains 14 residues. V shed 4 bases, J shed 1 base, and the junction held 2 bases outside the gene matches. The CDR3 protein is CSAKGTGNTGELFF. The CDR3 DNA reads TGCAGTGCTAAAGGGACAGGGAACACCGGGGAGCTGTTTTTT.